Below are 28 T cell receptor beta chains sequenced from a single sample in a study of OX40 agonist ivuxolimab in advanced cancers. Generated by immunoSEQ multiplex PCR, the TCRdb table keeps only in-frame clones and is missing some. Here the sample spans 70,000 to 85,000 clones, 94% being singletons. This specimen consisted of CD4+ or CD8+ T cells sorted from blood, obtained in a trial of the OX40 agonist ivuxolimab. The receptor source for this set is an adult with an advanced solid tumor such as melanoma, head and neck, liver or kidney cancer.

This chain connects TRBV9 to TRBJ1-2; 7 bases map to TRBD1. There are 20 residues in the CDR3. Per the germline V gene, CDR1 is SGDLS and CDR2 is YYNGEE. With 1 base clipped from V and 3 bases from J, the junction kept 21 bases outside the gene matches. CDR3 amino acids: CASSVSGNLNHDREYYGYTF. CDR3 DNA: TGTGCCAGCAGCGTATCTGGGAACCTAAACCACGACAGGGAGTACTATGGCTACACCTTC.

The chain couples TRBV5-4 to TRBJ1-1; 10 nucleotides match TRBD1. CDR3 size: 16 residues. CDR1 is SGHNT and CDR2 is YYREEE in the germline V gene (reference sequence). V lost 3 bases, J lost 0 bases, and 5 bases stayed unmatched. In nucleotides, the CDR3 is TGTGCCAGCAGCTCGGGACAGGGGTGGATGAACACTGAAGCTTTCTTT. Its protein is CASSSGQGWMNTEAFF.

This chain joins TRBV28 and TRBJ1-5, with 10 positions matching TRBD1. This CDR3 region has 14 residues. V gave up 5 bases and J gave up 7 bases; unmatched junction bases: 5. In germline, CDR1 is MDHEN, CDR2 SYDVKM. Written as DNA, the CDR3 is TGTGCCAGCAGTAGGGGGACAGGGGTACAGCCCCAGCATTTT. Residues: CASSRGTGVQPQHF.

The chain has TRBV29-1 and TRBJ1-1; possibly TRBD1 for D (5 bases). CDR3 length: 14 residues. Trimming stripped 7 bases from V and 7 bases from J, with 22 bases between. The V gene's germline CDR1 is SQVTM and CDR2 ANQGSEA. CDR3 amino acids: CSGFLTPTQGEAFF. The CDR3 DNA is TGCAGCGGATTCTTAACCCCGACCCAGGGTGAAGCTTTCTTT.

The V call is TRBV5-5, the J call TRBJ2-2, with 10 bases that match TRBD1. This CDR3 comprises 18 residues. V dropped 0 bases and J dropped 2; count of bases not matched to a gene: 7. The germline CDR1 and CDR2 sequences are SGHKS and YYEKEE (reference sequence). CDR3 coding DNA: TGTGCCAGCAGCTTGGGAAAGACAGGGGGCCGTAACACCGGGGAGCTGTTTTTT. Protein product: CASSLGKTGGRNTGELFF.

The chain links TRBV4-2 to TRBJ2-1, with D tentatively TRBD2 (6 bases). Trimming stripped 0 bases from V and 6 bases from J, with 18 bases between. CDR1 and CDR2 from the germline V gene are LGHNA and YNFKEQ. The CDR3 runs to 17 residues. In nucleotides, the CDR3 is TGTGCCAGCAGCCAAGATGTGCAAGCGGGCCCGGTCAATGAGCAGTTCTTC. This gives the protein CASSQDVQAGPVNEQFF.

This chain joins TRBV7-9 and TRBJ2-3, with no clear D. Trimming cost V 2 bases and J 1 base, with 16 bases left between them. Germline lookup yields CDR1 SEHNR and CDR2 FQNEAQ (reference sequence). The CDR3 has 17 residues. CDR3 residues: CASSLYGLSARTDTQYF. CDR3 bases: TGTGCCAGCAGCTTATATGGTTTAAGCGCCCGCACAGATACGCAGTATTTT.

This chain uses TRBV5-6 with TRBJ2-3; maybe TRBD2 (6 bases). Trimming took off 2 bases at V and 8 bases at J, with 6 bases between the two ends. Germline values: CDR1 SGHDT, CDR2 YYEEEE. This CDR3 has 11 amino acids. In DNA, the CDR3 is TGTGCCAGCAGCTTCGGGGGTACGCAGTATTTT. This translates into CASSFGGTQYF.

CDR3 loop: CASSMGASGRLRDTQYF. DNA of the CDR3: TGTGCCAGTAGTATGGGGGCTAGCGGGAGGCTCCGAGATACGCAGTATTTT. This sequence joins TRBV19 and TRBJ2-3; 11 bases line up with TRBD2. The germline V gene has CDR1 LNHDA and CDR2 SQIVND (reference sequence). The CDR3 loop spans 17 amino acids. V gave up 3 bases and J gave up 5 bases; unmatched junction bases: 10.

The chain combines TRBV5-6 with TRBJ1-1, with D unclear. V shed 0 bases and J shed 11 bases, with 8 bases lying between them. The germline V gene encodes CDR1 SGHDT and CDR2 YYEEEE. This CDR3 region has 11 residues. The DNA of the CDR3 is TGTGCCAGCAGCTTGGGGGATTGGGCTTTCTTT. Its translation: CASSLGDWAFF. The complete variable domain, with remaining parts taken from reference TRBV5-6 and TRBJ1-1, reads DAGVTQSPTHLIKTRGQQVTLRCSPKSGHDTVSWYQQALGQGPQFIFQYYEEEERQRGNFPDRFSGHQFPNYSSELNVNALLLGDSALYLCASSLGDWAFFGQGTRLTVV.

The CDR3, as DNA: TGTGCCAGCAGTTTCTTTCAAGCCGGGGAGCTGTTTTTT. This gives the protein CASSFFQAGELFF. The chain employs TRBV6-6 and TRBJ2-2, with D unclear. V was cut by 4 bases and J by 6 bases, with 9 bases left in between. Germline CDR1 and CDR2: MNHNY and SVGAGI (reference sequence). The CDR3 spans 13 residues.

The chain combines TRBV19 with TRBJ2-7; TRBD2 matches at 7 bases. Trimming took 3 bases from V and 4 from J; bases not matched to a gene: 12. Germline V lookup: CDR1 LNHDA, CDR2 SQIVND (reference sequence). The CDR3 consists of 16 residues. In DNA, the CDR3 is TGTGCCAGTAGTATGCTGGGCGGGAGTTTCCGGTACGAGCAGTACTTC. Its protein product is CASSMLGGSFRYEQYF. The complete variable domain, with remaining parts taken from reference TRBV19 and TRBJ2-7, reads DGGITQSPKYLFRKEGQNVTLSCEQNLNHDAMYWYRQDPGQGLRLIYYSQIVNDFQKGDIAEGYSVSREKKESFPLTVTSAQKNPTAFYLCASSMLGGSFRYEQYFGPGTRLTVT.

This chain joins TRBV27 and TRBJ2-5, with a tentative D call TRBD2 (5 bases). The CDR3 consists of 11 residues. CDR1 is MNHEY and CDR2 is SMNVEV in the germline V gene (reference sequence). Trimming pared 6 bases from V and 8 bases from J, leaving 10 bases between. In nucleotides, the CDR3 is TGTGCCAGCAGCCTAGGGAGTACCCAGTACTTC. Translating it yields CASSLGSTQYF.

CDR3 DNA sequence: TGTGCCAGCAGCTCCAGGACAGGGCGGGAAGCTTTCTTT. This sequence encodes CASSSRTGREAFF. The rearrangement links TRBV7-2 to TRBJ1-1; 8 bases align to TRBD1. The CDR3 loop spans 13 amino acids. Germline trimming cut 4 bases from V and 8 bases from J; bases unmatched to any gene: 6. Germline-derived CDR1 and CDR2 are SGHTA and FQGNSA. The whole variable domain, filled in from reference TRBV7-2 and TRBJ1-1, reads GAGVSQSPSNKVTEKGKDVELRCDPISGHTALYWYRQSLGQGLEFLIYFQGNSAPDKSGLPSDRFSAERTGGSVSTLTIQRTQQEDSAVYLCASSSRTGREAFFGQGTRLTVV.

The V and J genes are TRBV19 and TRBJ2-1; 8 bases are shared with TRBD1. CDR3 length: 14 amino acids. Germline V CDR1 and CDR2: LNHDA, SQIVND (reference sequence). V gave up 5 bases and J gave up 7 bases; unmatched junction bases: 7. CDR3 in amino acids: CASSPTGASNEQFF. The CDR3 nucleotides read TGTGCCAGTAGTCCGACAGGGGCATCTAATGAGCAGTTCTTC.

This clone was seen once. The rearrangement uses TRBV7-9 and TRBJ2-5, with 13 bases matching TRBD2. This CDR3 region has 16 residues. Germline V gene lookup returns CDR1 SEHNR and CDR2 FQNEAQ (reference sequence). The V segment lost 4 bases and the J segment 5 bases; nucleotides outside the gene matches: 7. In DNA, the CDR3 is TGTGCCAGCAGCTCTTGGACTAGCGGGAGAGATGAGACCCAGTACTTC. This sequence encodes CASSSWTSGRDETQYF. The whole variable domain, remainder taken from reference TRBV7-9 and TRBJ2-5, is DTGVSQNPRHKITKRGQNVTFRCDPISEHNRLYWYRQTLGQGPEFLTYFQNEAQLEKSRLLSDRFSAERPKGSFSTLEIQRTEQGDSAMYLCASSSWTSGRDETQYFGPGTRLLVL.

V gene TRBV7-6 combines with J gene TRBJ1-3, with TRBD1 matching over 10 bases. J lost 2 bases, V lost 1 base, and 2 bases had no gene match. This CDR3 comprises 16 residues. Germline-derived CDR1 and CDR2 are SGHVS and FNYEAQ. The CDR3 protein is CASSLGGTGAGNTIYF. CDR3 sequence (DNA): TGTGCCAGCAGCTTAGGTGGGACAGGGGCTGGAAACACCATATATTTT.

The gene calls are TRBV10-3 and TRBJ1-6; no clear D gene. The CDR3 runs to 16 residues. Germline V CDR1 and CDR2: ENHRY, SYGVKD. V was shortened by 0 bases and J by 5 bases, with 11 bases between the two germline ends. The CDR3 sequence: CAISESYTGDNSPLHF. The CDR3 DNA reads TGTGCCATCAGTGAGTCGTACACTGGGGATAATTCACCCCTCCACTTT.

V and J are TRBV21-1 and TRBJ2-3; the table's D call TRBD2 went unverified against the DNA. TRBV21-1 is deemed a pseudogene. There are 14 residues in the CDR3. The CDR3, as DNA: TGTGCCAACCCGACTAGCGGCATCACAGATACGCAGTATTTT. Protein sequence: CANPTSGITDTQYF.

As to this clone: The junction shows a germline mismatch at one end, possibly a read error. The chain carries TRBV7-9 and TRBJ1-1, with a weak D call TRBD1 (5 bases). The CDR3 covers 17 residues. The V gene's germline CDR1 is SEHNR and CDR2 FQNEAQ (reference sequence). DNA for the CDR3: TGTGCCAGCACCTTAGGGGTTATGGGGGGATTGAACACTGAAGCTTTCTTT. Amino acid sequence: CASTLGVMGGLNTEAFF.

The table lists this clone with a count of one. As DNA, the CDR3 is TGTGCCAGCTCACCACCCCGCTTAGCCATCTCCTACAATGAGCAGTTCTTC. Its protein is CASSPPRLAISYNEQFF. The V gene is TRBV18, the J gene TRBJ2-1; D unresolved. Trimming pared 0 bases from V and 0 bases from J, leaving 12 bases between. There are 17 residues in the CDR3. In germline, CDR1 is KGHSH, CDR2 LQKENI.

This chain connects TRBV27 to TRBJ2-7; D remains unclear. V lost 3 bases and J 2 bases, leaving 8 bases between the germline ends. Germline V gene lookup returns CDR1 MNHEY and CDR2 SMNVEV (reference sequence). The CDR3 is 13 residues long. The CDR3 region is CASSLYKTYEQYF. As DNA, the CDR3 is TGTGCCAGCAGTTTGTACAAGACCTACGAGCAGTACTTC.

The chain joins TRBV7-2 to TRBJ2-7; 11 bases are shared with TRBD2. The CDR3 runs 14 residues. The V segment lost 5 bases and the J segment 3 bases; nucleotides outside the gene matches: 3. From germline, CDR1 is SGHTA and CDR2 FQGNSA. The CDR3 sequence is CASSPGTSGYEQYF. For the CDR3, the DNA is TGTGCCAGCAGCCCGGGGACTAGCGGCTACGAGCAGTACTTC.

The chain recombines TRBV30 with TRBJ2-7, with TRBD1 as a possible D gene (7 bases). The CDR3 extends over 12 amino acids. Trimming pared 6 bases from V and 3 bases from J, leaving 12 bases between. Germline assignment: CDR1 GTSNPN and CDR2 SVGIG (reference sequence). CDR3 sequence: CACQGGGYEQYF. DNA for the CDR3: TGTGCCTGTCAGGGGGGAGGCTACGAGCAGTACTTC.

The chain carries TRBV5-6 and TRBJ2-4; D is ambiguous. V was cut by 0 bases and J by 4 bases, with 8 bases left in between. CDR3 length: 14 residues. Germline V gene data show CDR1 as SGHDT and CDR2 as YYEEEE. Here the CDR3 DNA reads TGTGCCAGCAGCTTGGGACTTAATAAAAACATTCAGTACTTC. Translated: CASSLGLNKNIQYF.

The gene calls are TRBV4-3 and TRBJ2-1; the D gene could be TRBD1 or TRBD2 (7 bases each). V was cut by 1 base and J by 4 bases, with 14 bases left in between. Germline CDR1 LGHNA, CDR2 YSLEER. This CDR3 spans 16 amino acids. The CDR3 DNA follows: TGCGCCAGCAGCCAAGGGGGAGGGGGCGCTTACAATGAGCAGTTCTTC. It specifies CASSQGGGGAYNEQFF.

The chain couples TRBV5-6 to TRBJ1-5, with a tentative D call TRBD1 (5 bases). V was shortened by 0 bases and J by 1 base, with 11 bases between the two germline ends. CDR1 SGHDT and CDR2 YYEEEE come from the germline V gene. The length of the CDR3 is 16 residues. In nucleotides, the CDR3 is TGTGCCAGCAGCTTGGTACAGGTCGGGAGCAATCAGCCCCAGCATTTT. As protein: CASSLVQVGSNQPQHF.

The rearrangement joins TRBV7-8 to TRBJ2-1; no definite D call. V lost 3 bases, J lost 3 bases, and 15 bases lay in between. From germline, CDR1 is SGHVS and CDR2 FQNEAQ. The CDR3 has 16 residues. The CDR3 protein is CASSFRVAVGYNEQFF. The DNA of the CDR3 is TGTGCCAGCAGCTTCCGCGTGGCGGTGGGCTACAATGAGCAGTTCTTC.